The 2 T cell receptor beta chains presented below share a single source sample, sequenced in a study of vaccination effects on CD4 cells after COVID-19. Repertoires were generated with immunoSEQ multiplex PCR, while TCRdb's copy carries only in-frame clones and drops some. The data show more than 65,000 clones, with roughly four fifths seen just once and 1% to 1.5% held by the top ten. For these TCRs, the target antigens are not known. Viral peptide pools were used in the ViraFEST assay to expand antigen-specific CD4+ T cells, and sequencing came afterward. Cultured cells yielded isolated CD4+ T cells after 10 days. Vaccine administered to participants consisted of two doses of either BNT162b2 or mRNA-1273. This specimen consisted of CD4+ T cells from PBMCs cultured with HCoV-229E spike peptides, obtained after COVID-19 vaccination. The receptors shown here come from a human donor who received a COVID-19 vaccine.

V usage is TRBV5-6 and J usage is TRBJ2-1; D is tentatively TRBD1 or TRBD2 (5 bases each). The CDR3 contains 13 residues. The germline CDR1 and CDR2 sequences are SGHDT and YYEEEE. Trimming took 4 bases from V and 10 from J, leaving 15 bases between them. The CDR3 is CASSPSRGREQFF. In nucleotides, the CDR3 is TGTGCCAGCAGCCCGTCCCGGGGCCGCGAGCAGTTCTTC.

The chain uses TRBV6-5 and TRBJ2-1, with D unresolved. V was shortened by 7 bases and J by 7 bases, with 11 bases between the two germline ends. The V gene's germline CDR1 is MNHEY and CDR2 SVGAGI. The CDR3 has 12 residues. The CDR3 region has the DNA TGTGCCAGCACCACAAACTATAATGAGCAGTTCTTC. Protein: CASTTNYNEQFF.